These 25 T cell receptor beta chains came from one sample sequenced in a study of blood T cell repertoires in COVID-19. Clones were read by immunoSEQ multiplex PCR, and TCRdb kept only the in-frame ones, dropping some. The sample contains over 45,000 clones, around 86% of which appear only once. The specimen was peripheral blood. These receptors came from a woman aged 55 to 70 with acute or convalescent COVID-19.

This chain connects TRBV5-6 to TRBJ2-5, with D uncertain. Trimming took off 1 base at V and 3 bases at J, with 10 bases between the two ends. Germline CDR1 is SGHDT and CDR2 is YYEEEE. The CDR3 covers 14 residues. This CDR3 reads CASSLTQVEETQYF. In DNA, the CDR3 is TGTGCCAGCAGCTTGACTCAAGTAGAAGAGACCCAGTACTTC.

This chain links TRBV28 with TRBJ1-2; TRBD1 matches at 8 bases. Looked up from germline, CDR1 is MDHEN and CDR2 is SYDVKM. The CDR3 loop spans 14 amino acids. With 2 bases clipped from V and 4 bases from J, the junction kept 3 bases outside the gene matches. This CDR3 reads CASSLGDRSYGYTF. The CDR3 DNA is TGTGCCAGCAGTTTAGGGGACAGGAGCTATGGCTACACCTTC.

V and J are TRBV7-9 and TRBJ2-1; TRBD2 is a possible D gene (7 bases). In germline, CDR1 is SEHNR, CDR2 FQNEAQ (reference sequence). Deletions cut 8 bases from V and 5 bases from J, with 16 bases between. CDR3 length: 14 residues. The CDR3 reads CASPRGAGNNEQFF. CDR3 nucleotides: TGTGCCAGCCCTCGGGGGGCCGGGAACAATGAGCAGTTCTTC. Supplemented by reference TRBV7-9 and TRBJ2-1, the full variable domain reads DTGVSQNPRHKITKRGQNVTFRCDPISEHNRLYWYRQTLGQGPEFLTYFQNEAQLEKSRLLSDRFSAERPKGSFSTLEIQRTEQGDSAMYLCASPRGAGNNEQFFGPGTRLTVL.

The rearrangement joins TRBV19 to TRBJ1-4; D is perhaps TRBD1 (6 bases). Trimming removed 7 bases at V and 8 bases at J, with 17 bases between. Germline values: CDR1 LNHDA, CDR2 SQIVND (reference sequence). CDR3 size: 14 residues. CDR3 nucleotide sequence: TGTGCCAGTACCTCGACAGGCCGGCAGGAAAAACTGTTTTTT. This encodes CASTSTGRQEKLFF. Filled out from reference TRBV19 and TRBJ1-4, the complete variable domain reads DGGITQSPKYLFRKEGQNVTLSCEQNLNHDAMYWYRQDPGQGLRLIYYSQIVNDFQKGDIAEGYSVSREKKESFPLTVTSAQKNPTAFYLCASTSTGRQEKLFFGSGTQLSVL.

This clone was recorded only once. V usage is TRBV6-2 or TRBV6-3 and J usage is TRBJ2-1; a possible D gene is TRBD1 (6 bases). Germline assignment: CDR1 MNHEY and CDR2 SVGEGT. V shed 5 bases and J shed 6 bases, with 14 bases lying between them. CDR3 size: 14 residues. The CDR3 bases are TGTGCCAGCAGTATTTTAGGGGGATCCAATGAGCAGTTCTTC. Protein product: CASSILGGSNEQFF.

V and J are TRBV5-1 and TRBJ1-6; 9 bases fit TRBD1. The trim removed 4 bases at V and 5 bases at J, leaving 7 bases unmatched. The CDR3 consists of 16 residues. The germline CDR1 and CDR2 sequences are SGHRS and YFSETQ. The CDR3 sequence is CASSPGQGGNNSPLHF. CDR3 nucleotides: TGCGCCAGCAGCCCGGGACAGGGCGGAAATAATTCACCCCTCCACTTT.

V usage is TRBV11-1 and J usage is TRBJ2-3; D remains ambiguous. This CDR3 has 12 amino acids. V was cut by 5 bases and J by 5 bases, with 8 bases left in between. Germline V gives CDR1 SGHAT, CDR2 FQDESV (reference sequence). CDR3 DNA: TGTGCCAGCAGCCCTATCGGAGATACGCAGTATTTT. It yields the protein CASSPIGDTQYF.

The rearrangement joins TRBV6-5 to TRBJ1-1, with 8 bases identical to TRBD1. Losses at the gene ends were 7 bases for V and 2 bases for J; bases not matched to a gene: 6. Germline CDR1 is MNHEY and CDR2 is SVGAGI. The CDR3 has 14 amino acids. CDR3 amino acids: CASTATGANTEAFF. Written as DNA, the CDR3 is TGTGCCAGCACCGCGACAGGGGCTAACACTGAAGCTTTCTTT.

V usage is TRBV28 and J usage is TRBJ2-7; D is perhaps TRBD1 (7 bases). The CDR3 runs to 15 residues. CDR1 is MDHEN, CDR2 SYDVKM, per germline. V was cut by 5 bases and J by 4 bases, with 18 bases left in between. CDR3 residues: CASSPAGTAAYEQYF. CDR3 bases: TGTGCCAGCAGTCCCGCGGGGACAGCGGCATACGAGCAGTACTTC.

The V gene is TRBV30, the J gene TRBJ1-2, with a tentative D call TRBD1 (6 bases). Per the germline V gene, CDR1 is GTSNPN and CDR2 is SVGIG (reference sequence). Trimming shortened V by 2 bases and J by 2 bases, and 21 bases separated the two germline ends. This CDR3 has 17 amino acids. This CDR3 reads CAWSPIQGTAANYGYTF. Written as DNA, the CDR3 is TGTGCCTGGAGTCCCATTCAGGGGACGGCGGCAAACTATGGCTACACCTTC.

The rearrangement uses TRBV5-5 and TRBJ2-4; possibly TRBD2 for D (5 bases). The CDR3 is 13 amino acids. Germline V gene data show CDR1 as SGHKS and CDR2 as YYEKEE (reference sequence). V was shortened by 3 bases and J by 8 bases, with 12 bases between the two germline ends. CDR3 region: CASSSKLVDIQYF. The CDR3 DNA sequence: TGTGCCAGCAGCTCGAAACTAGTGGACATTCAGTACTTC.

The chain combines TRBV5-5 with TRBJ1-5; 9 bases map to TRBD1. Germline V gene data show CDR1 as SGHKS and CDR2 as YYEKEE (reference sequence). The V segment lost 4 bases and the J segment 3 bases; nucleotides outside the gene matches: 8. This CDR3 has 16 residues. DNA for the CDR3: TGTGCCAGCAGCGCGACAGGGGGTAGATACAATCAGCCCCAGCATTTT. Its translation is CASSATGGRYNQPQHF.

V gene TRBV18 combines with J gene TRBJ1-1; D possibly corresponds to TRBD1 (6 bases). The CDR3 is made up of 15 amino acids. V dropped 4 bases and J dropped 4 bases, with 16 bases sitting between them. Germline V gene sequence: CDR1 KGHSH, CDR2 LQKENI. CDR3 DNA: TGTGCCAGCTCACGCGCCGGACAGCTTGTCACTGAAGCTTTCTTT. Translated: CASSRAGQLVTEAFF.

The chain is built from TRBV21-1 and TRBJ2-1; the table names TRBD2, a call not compared with the DNA. TRBV21-1 is shown as a pseudogene. The CDR3 contains 17 residues. CDR3 in DNA: TGTGCCAGCAGCAAAACCTCTTGTAGCGGGATCTACAATGAGCAGTTCTTC. It encodes CASSKTSCSGIYNEQFF.

The chain employs TRBV5-5 and TRBJ1-4, with 9 positions matching TRBD1. Trimming cost V 0 bases and J 8 bases; bases outside gene matches: 5. Germline V lookup: CDR1 SGHKS, CDR2 YYEKEE (reference sequence). The CDR3 sequence is 15 residues long. The CDR3 spells CASSLVGTGREKLFF. CDR3 nucleotide sequence: TGTGCCAGCAGCTTGGTTGGGACAGGGCGCGAAAAACTGTTTTTT. The full variable domain, its missing parts supplied by reference TRBV5-5 and TRBJ1-4, is DAGVTQSPTHLIKTRGQQVTLRCSPISGHKSVSWYQQVLGQGPQFIFQYYEKEERGRGNFPDRFSARQFPNYSSELNVNALLLGDSALYLCASSLVGTGREKLFFGSGTQLSVL.

The CDR3 is CASRSPGSPQETQYF. The CDR3 DNA reads TGTGCCAGCAGGAGTCCCGGGTCCCCCCAAGAGACCCAGTACTTC. This sequence joins TRBV11-2 and TRBJ2-5; no firm D call. The CDR3 length is 15 residues. V gave up 6 bases and J gave up 1 base, with 15 bases separating them. CDR1 SGHAT and CDR2 FQNNGV come from the germline V gene.

The chain carries TRBV5-1 and TRBJ2-5; D possibly corresponds to TRBD1 (5 bases). The CDR3 runs to 14 residues. Trimming removed 0 bases from V and 4 bases from J, with 10 bases in between. Per the germline V gene, CDR1 is SGHRS and CDR2 is YFSETQ. The CDR3 coding sequence is TGCGCCAGCAGCTTGGGGACACAACCAGAGACCCAGTACTTC. Translation: CASSLGTQPETQYF.

This chain connects TRBV6-5 to TRBJ2-3; no reliable D call. Deletions cut 6 bases from V and 1 base from J, with 14 bases between. The V gene's germline CDR1 is MNHEY and CDR2 SVGAGI. The CDR3 has 15 amino acids. The DNA of the CDR3 is TGTGCCAGCAGCGACGTCGGAGAAGGCACAGATACGCAGTATTTT. Its protein product is CASSDVGEGTDTQYF.

CDR3 in amino acids: CASSLRQGGNTIYF. The CDR3 DNA reads as TGTGCCAGCAGCTTGAGACAGGGTGGAAACACCATATATTTT. V is TRBV5-4 and J is TRBJ1-3; 7 nucleotides line up with TRBD1. Germline loops: CDR1 SGHNT, CDR2 YYREEE (reference sequence). The ends lost 1 base at V and 3 bases at J; junction bases unmatched: 1. This CDR3 has 14 residues.

The CDR3, as DNA: TGTGCCAGCAGCCAAGAAGGAGGGGACACTGAAGCTTTCTTT. Translation gives CASSQEGGDTEAFF. V usage is TRBV3-1 (or the pseudogene TRBV3-2) and J usage is TRBJ1-1, with a tentative D call TRBD1 (5 bases). The CDR3 contains 14 residues. Deletions cut 0 bases from V and 3 bases from J, with 8 bases between. Germline V gene data show CDR1 as LGHDT and CDR2 as YNNKEL (reference sequence).

The chain carries TRBV7-9 and TRBJ1-1; D uncertain. The V end lost 3 bases, the J end lost 6 bases, and 14 bases lay between the germline ends. The CDR3 extends over 14 amino acids. Germline V gene data show CDR1 as SEHNR and CDR2 as FQNEAQ (reference sequence). In DNA, the CDR3 is TGTGCCAGCAGCTTGGGGTCGGGGATCGCTGAAGCTTTCTTT. This codes for CASSLGSGIAEAFF.

This chain's CDR3 is CASSVEARVGNYGYTF. The CDR3 nucleotides read TGTGCCAGCAGCGTAGAAGCCAGGGTTGGTAACTATGGCTACACCTTC. The gene calls are TRBV9 and TRBJ1-2; maybe TRBD1 (5 bases). CDR3 length equals 16 residues. Germline CDR1 SGDLS, CDR2 YYNGEE. The V end lost 0 bases, the J end lost 1 base, and 13 bases lay between the germline ends. The complete variable domain, with remaining parts taken from reference TRBV9 and TRBJ1-2, reads DSGVTQTPKHLITATGQRVTLRCSPRSGDLSVYWYQQSLDQGLQFLIQYYNGEERAKGNILERFSAQQFPDLHSELNLSSLELGDSALYFCASSVEARVGNYGYTFGSGTRLTVV.

V and J are TRBV24-1 and TRBJ2-2, with 8 bases lining up with TRBD1. Germline CDR1 KGHDR, CDR2 SFDVKD. V shed 2 bases, J shed 0 bases, and the junction held 1 base outside the gene matches. This CDR3 is 16 amino acids long. The CDR3 bases are TGTGCCACCAGTGATTGGGACAGGTCGAACACCGGGGAGCTGTTTTTT. Translated: CATSDWDRSNTGELFF.

V and J are TRBV7-9 and TRBJ2-7, with 10 bases aligning to TRBD1. This CDR3 spans 14 amino acids. Looked up from germline, CDR1 is SEHNR and CDR2 is FQNEAQ (reference sequence). With 5 bases clipped from V and 9 bases from J, the junction kept 10 bases outside the gene matches. CDR3 nucleotide sequence: TGTGCCAGCAGCGCGACAGGGGGCGGTTATGGGCAGTACTTC. Amino acid sequence: CASSATGGGYGQYF. Full variable domain (rest looked up from reference TRBV7-9 and TRBJ2-7): DTGVSQNPRHKITKRGQNVTFRCDPISEHNRLYWYRQTLGQGPEFLTYFQNEAQLEKSRLLSDRFSAERPKGSFSTLEIQRTEQGDSAMYLCASSATGGGYGQYFGPGTRLTVT.

A few counts support this clone. The chain is built from TRBV18 and TRBJ2-1, with D tentatively TRBD2 (6 bases). The CDR3 consists of 17 residues. Trimming removed 6 bases from V and 0 bases from J, with 18 bases in between. Per the germline V gene, CDR1 is KGHSH and CDR2 is LQKENI. CDR3 sequence: CASSSLAAPSSYNEQFF. The CDR3 DNA sequence: TGTGCCAGCTCCTCTTTAGCGGCGCCAAGCTCCTACAATGAGCAGTTCTTC.